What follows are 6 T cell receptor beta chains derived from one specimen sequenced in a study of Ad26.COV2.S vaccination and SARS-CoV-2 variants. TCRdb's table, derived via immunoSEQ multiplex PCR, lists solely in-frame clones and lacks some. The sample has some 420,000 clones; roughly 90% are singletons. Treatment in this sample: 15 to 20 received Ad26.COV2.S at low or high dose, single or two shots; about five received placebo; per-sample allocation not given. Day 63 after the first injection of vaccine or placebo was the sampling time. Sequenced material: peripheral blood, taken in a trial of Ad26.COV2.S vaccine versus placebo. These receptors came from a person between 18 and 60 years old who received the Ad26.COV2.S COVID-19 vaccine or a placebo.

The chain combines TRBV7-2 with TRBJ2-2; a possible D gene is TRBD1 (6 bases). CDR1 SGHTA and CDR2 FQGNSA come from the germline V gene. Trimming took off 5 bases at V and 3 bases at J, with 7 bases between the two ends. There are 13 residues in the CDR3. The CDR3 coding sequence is TGTGCCAGCAGCAGACAGGACACCGGGGAGCTGTTTTTT. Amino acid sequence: CASSRQDTGELFF.

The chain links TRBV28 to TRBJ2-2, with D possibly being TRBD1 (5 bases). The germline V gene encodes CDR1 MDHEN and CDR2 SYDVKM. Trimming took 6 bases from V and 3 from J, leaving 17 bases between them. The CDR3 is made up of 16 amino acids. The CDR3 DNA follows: TGTGCCAGCAGGAGCCGCACCCAGACAGACACCGGGGAGCTGTTTTTT. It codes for CASRSRTQTDTGELFF.

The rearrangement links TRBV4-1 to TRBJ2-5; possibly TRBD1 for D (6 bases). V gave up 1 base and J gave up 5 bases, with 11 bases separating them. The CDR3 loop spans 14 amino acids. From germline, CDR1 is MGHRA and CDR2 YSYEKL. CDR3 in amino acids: CASSQGQGRETQYF. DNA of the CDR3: TGCGCCAGCAGCCAAGGGCAGGGGCGGGAGACCCAGTACTTC.

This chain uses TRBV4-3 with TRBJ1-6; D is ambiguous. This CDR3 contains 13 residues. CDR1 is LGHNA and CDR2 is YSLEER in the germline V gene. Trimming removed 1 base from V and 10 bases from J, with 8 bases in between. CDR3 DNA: TGCGCCAGCAGCCAAGTCCGCGGCTCACCCCTCCACTTT. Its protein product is CASSQVRGSPLHF.

CDR3 region: CASRRPGQTSYEQYF. CDR3 coding DNA: TGTGCCAGCAGACGACCGGGACAGACCTCCTACGAGCAGTACTTC. The chain carries TRBV11-2 and TRBJ2-7, with 7 bases lining up with TRBD1. The CDR3 contains 15 residues. The germline V gene has CDR1 SGHAT and CDR2 FQNNGV. Trimming took 6 bases from V and 0 from J; bases not matched to a gene: 8.

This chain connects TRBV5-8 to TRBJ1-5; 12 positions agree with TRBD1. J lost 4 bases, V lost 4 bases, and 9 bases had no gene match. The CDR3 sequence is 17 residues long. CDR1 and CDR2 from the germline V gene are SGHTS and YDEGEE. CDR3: CASSPGTGGAGNQPQHF. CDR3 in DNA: TGTGCCAGCAGCCCCGGGACAGGGGGCGCCGGGAATCAGCCCCAGCATTTT.